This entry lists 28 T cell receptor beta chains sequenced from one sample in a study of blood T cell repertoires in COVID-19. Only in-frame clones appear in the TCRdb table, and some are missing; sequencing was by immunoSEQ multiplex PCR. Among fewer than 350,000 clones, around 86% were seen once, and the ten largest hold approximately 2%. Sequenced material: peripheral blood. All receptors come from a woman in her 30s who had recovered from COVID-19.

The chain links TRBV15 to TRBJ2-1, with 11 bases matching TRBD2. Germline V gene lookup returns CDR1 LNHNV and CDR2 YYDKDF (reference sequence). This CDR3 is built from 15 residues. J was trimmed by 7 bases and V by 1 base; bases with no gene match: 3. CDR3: CATSRVLAGGNEQFF. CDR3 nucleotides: TGTGCCACCAGCAGAGTCTTAGCGGGAGGGAATGAGCAGTTCTTC.

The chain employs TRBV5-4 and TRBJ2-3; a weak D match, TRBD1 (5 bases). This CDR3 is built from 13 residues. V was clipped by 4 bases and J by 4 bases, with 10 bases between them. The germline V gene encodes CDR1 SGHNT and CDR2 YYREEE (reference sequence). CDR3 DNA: TGTGCCAGCAGCGCCAGGGTATCAGATACGCAGTATTTT. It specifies CASSARVSDTQYF.

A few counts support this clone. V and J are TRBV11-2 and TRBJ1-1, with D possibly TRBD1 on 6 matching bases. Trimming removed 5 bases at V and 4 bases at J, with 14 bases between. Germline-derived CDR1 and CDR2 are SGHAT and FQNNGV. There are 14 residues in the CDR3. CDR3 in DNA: TGTGCCAGCAGCCCTGACAGGTTGGGCACTGAAGCTTTCTTT. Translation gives CASSPDRLGTEAFF.

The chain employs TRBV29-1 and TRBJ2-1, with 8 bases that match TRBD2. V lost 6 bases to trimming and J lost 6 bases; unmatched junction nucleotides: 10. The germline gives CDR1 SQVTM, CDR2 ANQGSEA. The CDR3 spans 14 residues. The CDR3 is CSVLSLAEFNEQFF. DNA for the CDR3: TGCAGCGTCTTGTCACTAGCGGAGTTCAATGAGCAGTTCTTC.

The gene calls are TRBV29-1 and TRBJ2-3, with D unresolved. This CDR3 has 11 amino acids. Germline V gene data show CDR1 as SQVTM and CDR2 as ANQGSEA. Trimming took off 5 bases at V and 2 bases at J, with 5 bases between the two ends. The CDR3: CSVLLTDTQYF. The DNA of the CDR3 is TGCAGCGTTCTCCTCACAGATACGCAGTATTTT.

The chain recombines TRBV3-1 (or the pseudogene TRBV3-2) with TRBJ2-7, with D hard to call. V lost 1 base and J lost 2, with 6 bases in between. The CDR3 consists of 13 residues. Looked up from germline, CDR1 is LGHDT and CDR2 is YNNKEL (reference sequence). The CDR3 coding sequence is TGTGCCAGCAGCCAAGGGCCCACCTACGAGCAGTACTTC. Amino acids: CASSQGPTYEQYF.

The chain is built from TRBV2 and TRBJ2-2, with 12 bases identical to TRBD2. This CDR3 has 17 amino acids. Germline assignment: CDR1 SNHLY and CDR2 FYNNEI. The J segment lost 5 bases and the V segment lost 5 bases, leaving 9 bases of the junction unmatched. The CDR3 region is CASSPLAGGVRTGELFF. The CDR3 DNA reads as TGTGCCAGCAGTCCCCTAGCGGGGGGGGTCAGAACCGGGGAGCTGTTTTTT.

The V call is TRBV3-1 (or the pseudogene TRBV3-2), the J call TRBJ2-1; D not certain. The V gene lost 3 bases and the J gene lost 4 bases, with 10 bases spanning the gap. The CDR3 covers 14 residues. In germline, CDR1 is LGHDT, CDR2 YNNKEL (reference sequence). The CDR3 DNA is TGTGCCAGCAGCCATGAAGTGACATACAATGAGCAGTTCTTC. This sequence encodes CASSHEVTYNEQFF.

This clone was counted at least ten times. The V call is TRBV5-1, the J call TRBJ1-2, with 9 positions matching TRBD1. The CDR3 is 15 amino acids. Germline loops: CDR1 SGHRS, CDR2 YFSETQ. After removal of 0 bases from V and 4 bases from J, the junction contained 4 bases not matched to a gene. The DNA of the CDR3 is TGCGCCAGCAGCTTGGCCGGGACAGGGTCCTATGGCTACACCTTC. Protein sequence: CASSLAGTGSYGYTF.

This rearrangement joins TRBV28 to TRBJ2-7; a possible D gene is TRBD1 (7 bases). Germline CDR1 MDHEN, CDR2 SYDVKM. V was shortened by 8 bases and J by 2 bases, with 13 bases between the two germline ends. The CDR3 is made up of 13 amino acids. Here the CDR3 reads CASVEGAAYEQYF. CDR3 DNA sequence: TGTGCCAGCGTGGAGGGGGCAGCCTACGAGCAGTACTTC.

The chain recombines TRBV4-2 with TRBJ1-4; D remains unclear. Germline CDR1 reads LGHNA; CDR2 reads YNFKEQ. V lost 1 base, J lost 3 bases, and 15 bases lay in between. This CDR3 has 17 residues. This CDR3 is CASSQVSPQAANEKLFF. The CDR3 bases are TGTGCCAGCAGCCAAGTCTCCCCCCAGGCAGCTAATGAAAAACTGTTTTTT.

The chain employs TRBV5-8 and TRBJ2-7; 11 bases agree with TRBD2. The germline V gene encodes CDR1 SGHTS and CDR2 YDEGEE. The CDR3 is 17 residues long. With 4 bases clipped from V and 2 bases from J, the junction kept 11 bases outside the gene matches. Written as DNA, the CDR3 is TGTGCCAGCAGCCGTCCGGGACTAGCGGATTCGGCCTACGAGCAGTACTTC. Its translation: CASSRPGLADSAYEQYF.

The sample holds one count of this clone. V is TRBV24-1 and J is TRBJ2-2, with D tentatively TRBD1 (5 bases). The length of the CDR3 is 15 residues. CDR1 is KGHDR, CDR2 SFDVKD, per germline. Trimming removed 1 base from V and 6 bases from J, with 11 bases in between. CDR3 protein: CATSDLLRTPGELFF. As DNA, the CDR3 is TGTGCCACCAGTGATTTATTAAGGACACCCGGGGAGCTGTTTTTT.

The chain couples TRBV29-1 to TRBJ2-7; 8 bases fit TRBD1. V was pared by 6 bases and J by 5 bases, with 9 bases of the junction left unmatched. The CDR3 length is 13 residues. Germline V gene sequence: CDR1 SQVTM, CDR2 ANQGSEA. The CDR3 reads CSVGQVIGHEQYF. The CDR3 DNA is TGCAGCGTGGGACAGGTAATCGGCCACGAGCAGTACTTC.

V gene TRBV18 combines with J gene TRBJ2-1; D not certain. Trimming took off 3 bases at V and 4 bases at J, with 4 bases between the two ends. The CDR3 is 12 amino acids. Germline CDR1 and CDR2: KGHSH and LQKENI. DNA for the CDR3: TGTGCCAGCTCACCGGAGTACAATGAGCAGTTCTTC. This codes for CASSPEYNEQFF.

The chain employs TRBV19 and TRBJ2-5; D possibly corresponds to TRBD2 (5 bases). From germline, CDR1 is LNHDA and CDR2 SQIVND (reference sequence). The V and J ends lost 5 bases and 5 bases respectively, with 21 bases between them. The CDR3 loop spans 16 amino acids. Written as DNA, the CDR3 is TGTGCCAGTAGTCTCTCGGCGATGGCCTCGGGGGAGACCCAGTACTTC. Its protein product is CASSLSAMASGETQYF. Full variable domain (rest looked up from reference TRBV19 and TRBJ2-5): DGGITQSPKYLFRKEGQNVTLSCEQNLNHDAMYWYRQDPGQGLRLIYYSQIVNDFQKGDIAEGYSVSREKKESFPLTVTSAQKNPTAFYLCASSLSAMASGETQYFGPGTRLLVL.

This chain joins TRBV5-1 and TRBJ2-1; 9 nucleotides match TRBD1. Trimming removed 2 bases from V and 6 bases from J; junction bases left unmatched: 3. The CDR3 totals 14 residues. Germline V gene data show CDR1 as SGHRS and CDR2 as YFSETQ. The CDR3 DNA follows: TGCGCCAGCAGCTTCGGGACAGGGTCCAATGAGCAGTTCTTC. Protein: CASSFGTGSNEQFF.

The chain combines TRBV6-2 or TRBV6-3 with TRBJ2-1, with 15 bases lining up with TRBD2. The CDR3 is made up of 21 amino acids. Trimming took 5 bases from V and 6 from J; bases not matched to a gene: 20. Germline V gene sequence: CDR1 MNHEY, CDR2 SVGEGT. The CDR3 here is CASSGGRPGLAGGIRVNEQFF. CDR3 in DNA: TGTGCCAGCAGTGGGGGACGGCCGGGACTAGCGGGAGGAATCAGGGTCAATGAGCAGTTCTTC.

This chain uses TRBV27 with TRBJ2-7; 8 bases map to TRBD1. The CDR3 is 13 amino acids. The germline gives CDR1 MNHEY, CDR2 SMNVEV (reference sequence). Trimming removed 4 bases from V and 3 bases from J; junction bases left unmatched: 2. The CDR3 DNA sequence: TGTGCCAGCAGTTGGGACAGGAACTACGAGCAGTACTTC. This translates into CASSWDRNYEQYF.

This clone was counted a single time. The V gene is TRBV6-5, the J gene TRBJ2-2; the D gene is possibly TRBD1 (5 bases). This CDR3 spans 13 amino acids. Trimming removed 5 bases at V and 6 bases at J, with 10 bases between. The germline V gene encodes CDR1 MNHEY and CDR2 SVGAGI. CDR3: CASSPGYSGELFF. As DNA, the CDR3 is TGTGCCAGCAGTCCAGGGTACTCCGGGGAGCTGTTTTTT.

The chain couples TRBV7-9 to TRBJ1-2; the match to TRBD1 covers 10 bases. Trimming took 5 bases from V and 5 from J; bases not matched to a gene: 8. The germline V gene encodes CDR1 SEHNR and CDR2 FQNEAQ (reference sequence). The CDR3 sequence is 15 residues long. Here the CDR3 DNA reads TGTGCCAGCAGCCCTCCGGGACAGGGGTCATATGGCTACACCTTC. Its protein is CASSPPGQGSYGYTF.

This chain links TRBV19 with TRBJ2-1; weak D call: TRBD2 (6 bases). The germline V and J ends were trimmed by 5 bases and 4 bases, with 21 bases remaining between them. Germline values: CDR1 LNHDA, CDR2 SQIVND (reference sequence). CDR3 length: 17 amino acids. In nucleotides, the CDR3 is TGTGCCAGTAGTCACGGGGGTCACGAGATGGGGTACAATGAGCAGTTCTTC. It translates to CASSHGGHEMGYNEQFF.

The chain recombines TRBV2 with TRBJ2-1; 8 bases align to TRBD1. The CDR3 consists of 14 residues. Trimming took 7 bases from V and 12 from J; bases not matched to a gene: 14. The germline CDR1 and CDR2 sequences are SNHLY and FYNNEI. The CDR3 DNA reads TGTGCCAGCAACCCGGACAGGGCTTCAGATGTGCAGTTCTTC. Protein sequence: CASNPDRASDVQFF.

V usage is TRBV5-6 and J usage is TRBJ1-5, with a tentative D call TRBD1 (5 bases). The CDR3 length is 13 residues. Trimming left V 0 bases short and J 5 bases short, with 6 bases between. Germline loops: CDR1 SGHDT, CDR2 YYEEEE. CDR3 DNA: TGTGCCAGCAGCTTGGTACAGGATCAGCCCCAGCATTTT. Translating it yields CASSLVQDQPQHF. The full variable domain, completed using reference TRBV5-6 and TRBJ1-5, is DAGVTQSPTHLIKTRGQQVTLRCSPKSGHDTVSWYQQALGQGPQFIFQYYEEEERQRGNFPDRFSGHQFPNYSSELNVNALLLGDSALYLCASSLVQDQPQHFGDGTRLSIL.

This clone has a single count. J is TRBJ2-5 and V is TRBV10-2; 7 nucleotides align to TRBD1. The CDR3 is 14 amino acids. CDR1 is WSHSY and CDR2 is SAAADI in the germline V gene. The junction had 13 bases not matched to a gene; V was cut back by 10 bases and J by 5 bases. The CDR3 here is CATRDRVGSETQYF. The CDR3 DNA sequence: TGCGCCACCCGAGACAGGGTGGGTTCCGAGACCCAGTACTTC.

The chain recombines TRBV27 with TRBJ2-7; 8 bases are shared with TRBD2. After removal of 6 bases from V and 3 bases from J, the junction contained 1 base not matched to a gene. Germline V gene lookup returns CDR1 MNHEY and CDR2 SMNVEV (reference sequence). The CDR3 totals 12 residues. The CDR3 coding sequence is TGTGCCAGCAGCACTAGCGGCTACGAGCAGTACTTC. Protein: CASSTSGYEQYF.

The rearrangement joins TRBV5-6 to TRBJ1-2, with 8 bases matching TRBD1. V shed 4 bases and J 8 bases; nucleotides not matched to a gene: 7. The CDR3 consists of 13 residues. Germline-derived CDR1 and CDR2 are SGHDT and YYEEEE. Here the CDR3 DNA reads TGTGCCAGCAGCCCGAGGACAGGGTACGGCTACACCTTC. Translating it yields CASSPRTGYGYTF. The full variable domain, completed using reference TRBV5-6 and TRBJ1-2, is DAGVTQSPTHLIKTRGQQVTLRCSPKSGHDTVSWYQQALGQGPQFIFQYYEEEERQRGNFPDRFSGHQFPNYSSELNVNALLLGDSALYLCASSPRTGYGYTFGSGTRLTVV.

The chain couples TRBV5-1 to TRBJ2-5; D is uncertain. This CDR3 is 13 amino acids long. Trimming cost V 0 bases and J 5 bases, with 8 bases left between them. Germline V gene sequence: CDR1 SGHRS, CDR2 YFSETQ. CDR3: CASSLGSAETQYF. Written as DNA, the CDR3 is TGCGCCAGCAGCTTGGGCTCTGCGGAGACCCAGTACTTC.